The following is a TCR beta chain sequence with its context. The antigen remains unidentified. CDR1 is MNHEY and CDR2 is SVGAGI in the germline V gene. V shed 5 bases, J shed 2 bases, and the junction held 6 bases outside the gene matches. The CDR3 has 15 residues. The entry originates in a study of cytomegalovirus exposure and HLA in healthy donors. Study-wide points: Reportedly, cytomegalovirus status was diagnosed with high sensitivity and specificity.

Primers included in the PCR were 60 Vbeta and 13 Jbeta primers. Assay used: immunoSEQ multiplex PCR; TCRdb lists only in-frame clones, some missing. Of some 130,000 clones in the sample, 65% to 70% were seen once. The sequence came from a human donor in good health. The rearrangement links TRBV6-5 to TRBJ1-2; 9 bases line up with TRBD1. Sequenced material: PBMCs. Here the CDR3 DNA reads TGTGCCAGCAGTACAGACAGGGGGGTAAACTATGGCTACACCTTC. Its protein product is CASSTDRGVNYGYTF.